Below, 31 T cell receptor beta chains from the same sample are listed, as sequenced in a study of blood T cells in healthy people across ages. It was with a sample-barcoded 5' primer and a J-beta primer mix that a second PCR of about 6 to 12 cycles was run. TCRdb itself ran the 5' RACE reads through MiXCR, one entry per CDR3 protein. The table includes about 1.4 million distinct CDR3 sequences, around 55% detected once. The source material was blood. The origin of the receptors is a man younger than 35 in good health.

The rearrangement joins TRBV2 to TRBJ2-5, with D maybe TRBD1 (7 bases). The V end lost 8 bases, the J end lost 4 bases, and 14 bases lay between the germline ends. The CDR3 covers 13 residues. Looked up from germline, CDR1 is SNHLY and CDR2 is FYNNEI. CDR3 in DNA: TGTGCCAGCGCAGGGGGGTTGGGAGAGACCCAGTACTTC. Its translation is CASAGGLGETQYF.

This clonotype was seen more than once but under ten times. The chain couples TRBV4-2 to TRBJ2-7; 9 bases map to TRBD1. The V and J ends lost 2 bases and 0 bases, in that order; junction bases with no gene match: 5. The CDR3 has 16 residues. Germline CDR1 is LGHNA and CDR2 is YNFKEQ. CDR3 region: CASSQTGQGSSYEQYF. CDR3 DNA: TGTGCCAGCAGCCAAACCGGACAGGGGAGCTCCTACGAGCAGTACTTC.

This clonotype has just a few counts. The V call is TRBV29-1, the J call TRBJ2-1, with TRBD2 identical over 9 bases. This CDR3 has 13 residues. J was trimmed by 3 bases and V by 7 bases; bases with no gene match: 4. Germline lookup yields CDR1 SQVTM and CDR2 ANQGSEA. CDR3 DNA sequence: TGCAGCGGATTAGCGGGAGACTACAATGAGCAGTTCTTC. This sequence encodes CSGLAGDYNEQFF.

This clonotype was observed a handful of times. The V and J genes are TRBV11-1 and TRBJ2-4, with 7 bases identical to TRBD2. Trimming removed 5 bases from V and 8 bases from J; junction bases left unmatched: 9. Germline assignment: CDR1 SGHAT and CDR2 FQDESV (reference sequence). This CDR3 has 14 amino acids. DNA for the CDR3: TGTGCCAGCAGCCCCGACTCAGGGAGGGACATTCAGTACTTC. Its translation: CASSPDSGRDIQYF.

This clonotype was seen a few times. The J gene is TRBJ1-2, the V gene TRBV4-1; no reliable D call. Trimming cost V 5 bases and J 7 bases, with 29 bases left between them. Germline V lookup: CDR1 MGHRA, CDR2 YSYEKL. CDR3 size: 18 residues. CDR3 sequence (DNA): TGCGCCAGCAGCACACGTCCGACCTCGACGGTGGTAATGGGTGGCTACACCTTC. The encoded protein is CASSTRPTSTVVMGGYTF.

The CDR3 DNA reads TGTGCCAGCAGTTACTCCCTAGTCCGGGACAGAACCTACAATGAGCAGTTCTTC. Its translation is CASSYSLVRDRTYNEQFF. This sequence joins TRBV6-2 or TRBV6-3 and TRBJ2-1; 7 bases are a match to TRBD1. The V and J ends lost 0 bases and 2 bases, in that order; junction bases with no gene match: 10. Germline V gene data show CDR1 as MNHEY and CDR2 as SVGEGT. The CDR3 spans 18 residues.

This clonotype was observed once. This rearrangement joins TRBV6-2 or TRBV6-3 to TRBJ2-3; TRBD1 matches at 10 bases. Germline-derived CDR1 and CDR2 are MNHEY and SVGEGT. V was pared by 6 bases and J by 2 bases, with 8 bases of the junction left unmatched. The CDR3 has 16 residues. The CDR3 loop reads CASSYRDRGPTDTQYF. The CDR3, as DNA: TGTGCCAGCAGCTACAGGGACAGGGGACCCACAGATACGCAGTATTTT.

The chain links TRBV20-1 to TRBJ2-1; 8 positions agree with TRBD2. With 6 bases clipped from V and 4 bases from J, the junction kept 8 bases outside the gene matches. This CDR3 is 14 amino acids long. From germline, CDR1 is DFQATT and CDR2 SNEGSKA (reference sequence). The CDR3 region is CSAILVAGYNEQFF. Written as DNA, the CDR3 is TGCAGTGCCATCCTGGTAGCGGGGTACAATGAGCAGTTCTTC.

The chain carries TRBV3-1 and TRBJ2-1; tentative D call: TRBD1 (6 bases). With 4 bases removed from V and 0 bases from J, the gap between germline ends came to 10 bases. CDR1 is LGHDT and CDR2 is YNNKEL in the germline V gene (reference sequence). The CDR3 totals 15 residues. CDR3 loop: CASSPNRVSYNEQFF. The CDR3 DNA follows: TGTGCCAGCAGCCCAAACAGGGTCTCCTACAATGAGCAGTTCTTC.

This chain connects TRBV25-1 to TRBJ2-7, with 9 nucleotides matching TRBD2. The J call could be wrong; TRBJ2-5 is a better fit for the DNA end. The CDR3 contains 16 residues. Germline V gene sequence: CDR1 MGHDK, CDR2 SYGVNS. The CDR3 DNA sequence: TGTGCCAGCAGTGAATCGGGTCTAGCGGGAAGAGAGACCCAGTACTTC. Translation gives CASSESGLAGRETQYF.

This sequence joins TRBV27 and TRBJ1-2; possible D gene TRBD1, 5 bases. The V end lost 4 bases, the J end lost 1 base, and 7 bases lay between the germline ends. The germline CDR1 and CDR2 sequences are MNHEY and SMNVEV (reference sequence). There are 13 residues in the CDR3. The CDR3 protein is CASSSGFNYGYTF. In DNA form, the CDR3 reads TGTGCCAGCAGTTCAGGGTTTAACTATGGCTACACCTTC.

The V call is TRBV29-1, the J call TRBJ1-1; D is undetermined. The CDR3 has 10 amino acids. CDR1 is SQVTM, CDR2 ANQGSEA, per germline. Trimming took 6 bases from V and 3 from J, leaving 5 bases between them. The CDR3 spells CSVADTEAFF. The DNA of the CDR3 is TGCAGCGTCGCGGACACTGAAGCTTTCTTT.

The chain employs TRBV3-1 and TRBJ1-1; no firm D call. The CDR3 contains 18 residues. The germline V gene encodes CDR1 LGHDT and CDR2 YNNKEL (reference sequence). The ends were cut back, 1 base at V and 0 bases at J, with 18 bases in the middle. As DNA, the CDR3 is TGTGCCAGCAGCCAAGGGGCTCCAGAGTCAAACGTGAACACTGAAGCTTTCTTT. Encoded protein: CASSQGAPESNVNTEAFF. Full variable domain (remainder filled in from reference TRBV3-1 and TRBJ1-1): DTAVSQTPKYLVTQMGNDKSIKCEQNLGHDTMYWYKQDSKKFLKIMFSYNNKELIINETVPNRFSPKSPDKAHLNLHINSLELGDSAVYFCASSQGAPESNVNTEAFFGQGTRLTVV.

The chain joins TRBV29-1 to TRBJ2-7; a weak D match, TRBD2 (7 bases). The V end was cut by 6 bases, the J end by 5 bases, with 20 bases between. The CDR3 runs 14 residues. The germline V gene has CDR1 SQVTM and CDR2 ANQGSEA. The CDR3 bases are TGCAGCGTCGGAACGGGGGGCGCGACCGACGAGCAGTACTTC. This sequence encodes CSVGTGGATDEQYF.

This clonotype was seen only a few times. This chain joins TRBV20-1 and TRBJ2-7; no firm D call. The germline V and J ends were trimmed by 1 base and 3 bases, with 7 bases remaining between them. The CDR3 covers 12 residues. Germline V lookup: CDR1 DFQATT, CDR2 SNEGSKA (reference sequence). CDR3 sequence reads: CSARAGYYEQYF. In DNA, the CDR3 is TGCAGTGCTAGAGCTGGCTACTACGAGCAGTACTTC.

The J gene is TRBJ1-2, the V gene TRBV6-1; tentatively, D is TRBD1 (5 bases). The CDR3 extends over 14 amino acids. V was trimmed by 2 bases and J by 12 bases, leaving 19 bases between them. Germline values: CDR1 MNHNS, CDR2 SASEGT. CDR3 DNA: TGTGCCAGCAGTGAAAGCCCAGGGTACTGGTTCGACACCTTC. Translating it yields CASSESPGYWFDTF.

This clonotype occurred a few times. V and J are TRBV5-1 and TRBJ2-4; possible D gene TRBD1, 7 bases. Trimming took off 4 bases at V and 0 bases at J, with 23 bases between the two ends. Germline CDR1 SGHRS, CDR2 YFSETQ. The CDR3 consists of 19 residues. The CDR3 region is CASSQAAGTDPLAKNIQYF. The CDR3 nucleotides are TGCGCCAGCAGCCAGGCGGCGGGGACAGACCCCCTAGCCAAAAACATTCAGTACTTC. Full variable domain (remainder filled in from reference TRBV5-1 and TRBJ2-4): KAGVTQTPRYLIKTRGQQVTLSCSPISGHRSVSWYQQTPGQGLQFLFEYFSETQRNKGNFPGRFSGRQFSNSRSEMNVSTLELGDSALYLCASSQAAGTDPLAKNIQYFGAGTRLSVL.

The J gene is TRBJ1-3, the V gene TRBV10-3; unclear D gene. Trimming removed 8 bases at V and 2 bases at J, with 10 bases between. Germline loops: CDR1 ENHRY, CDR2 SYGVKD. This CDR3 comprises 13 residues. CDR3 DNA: TGTGCCATCTCAGACGGGACTGGAAACACCATATATTTT. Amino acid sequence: CAISDGTGNTIYF.

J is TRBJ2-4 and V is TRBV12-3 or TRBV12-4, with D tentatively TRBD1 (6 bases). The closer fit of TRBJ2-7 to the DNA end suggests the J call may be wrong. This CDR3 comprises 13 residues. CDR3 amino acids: CASSPDSLNEQYF. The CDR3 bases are TGTGCCAGCAGCCCGGACAGTTTAAACGAGCAGTACTTC.

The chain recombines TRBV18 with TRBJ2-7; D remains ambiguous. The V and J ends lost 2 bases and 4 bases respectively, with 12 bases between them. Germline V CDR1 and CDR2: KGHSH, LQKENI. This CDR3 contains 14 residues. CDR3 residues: CASSPGEQQYEQYF. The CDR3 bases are TGTGCCAGCTCACCAGGAGAACAGCAGTACGAGCAGTACTTC.

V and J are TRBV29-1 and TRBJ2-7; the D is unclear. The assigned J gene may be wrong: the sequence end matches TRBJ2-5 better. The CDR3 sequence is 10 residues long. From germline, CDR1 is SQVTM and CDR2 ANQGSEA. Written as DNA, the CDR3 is TGCAGCGTTACCCTAGGGACCCAGTACTTC. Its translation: CSVTLGTQYF.

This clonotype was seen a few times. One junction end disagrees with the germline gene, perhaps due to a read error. The CDR3 DNA sequence: TGTGCCAGCAGTCTGGGACAGGGTAAAGAGACCCAGTACTTC. Its protein product is CASSLGQGKETQYF. The V gene is TRBV5-1, the J gene TRBJ2-5; TRBD1 matches at 9 bases. This CDR3 spans 14 amino acids. Germline CDR1 reads SGHRS; CDR2 reads YFSETQ. Full variable domain (outside the CDR3, taken from reference TRBV5-1 and TRBJ2-5): KAGVTQTPRYLIKTRGQQVTLSCSPISGHRSVSWYQQTPGQGLQFLFEYFSETQRNKGNFPGRFSGRQFSNSRSEMNVSTLELGDSALYLCASSLGQGKETQYFGPGTRLLVL.

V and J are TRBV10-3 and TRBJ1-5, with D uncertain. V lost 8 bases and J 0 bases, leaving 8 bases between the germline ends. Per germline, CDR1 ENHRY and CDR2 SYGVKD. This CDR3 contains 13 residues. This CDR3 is CAIGLDSNQPQHF. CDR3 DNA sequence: TGTGCCATCGGTTTGGATAGCAATCAGCCCCAGCATTTT.

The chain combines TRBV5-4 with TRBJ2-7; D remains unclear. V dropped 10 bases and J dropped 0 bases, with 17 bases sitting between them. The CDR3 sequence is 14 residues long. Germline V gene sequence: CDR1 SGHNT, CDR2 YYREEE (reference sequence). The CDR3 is CAVPSSHSSYEQYF. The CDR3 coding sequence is TGTGCCGTACCGTCCAGCCACAGCTCCTACGAGCAGTACTTC. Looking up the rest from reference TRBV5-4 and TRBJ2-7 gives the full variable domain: ETGVTQSPTHLIKTRGQQVTLRCSSQSGHNTVSWYQQALGQGPQFIFQYYREEENGRGNFPPRFSGLQFPNYSSELNVNALELDDSALYLCAVPSSHSSYEQYFGPGTRLTVT.

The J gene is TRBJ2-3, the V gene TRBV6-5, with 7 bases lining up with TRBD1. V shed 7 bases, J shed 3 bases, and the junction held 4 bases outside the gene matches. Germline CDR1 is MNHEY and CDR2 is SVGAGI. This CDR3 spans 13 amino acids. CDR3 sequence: CASIGTETDTQYF. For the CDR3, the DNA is TGTGCCAGCATAGGGACAGAGACAGATACGCAGTATTTT.

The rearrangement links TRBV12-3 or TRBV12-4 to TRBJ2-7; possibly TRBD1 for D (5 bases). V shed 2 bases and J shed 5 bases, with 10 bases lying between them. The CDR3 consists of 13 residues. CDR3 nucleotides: TGTGCCAGCAGTTTAAGGGCAGGGCACGAGCAGTACTTC. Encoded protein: CASSLRAGHEQYF.

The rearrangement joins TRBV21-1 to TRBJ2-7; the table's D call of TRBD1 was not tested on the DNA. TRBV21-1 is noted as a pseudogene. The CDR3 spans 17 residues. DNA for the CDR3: TGTGCCAGCAGCAAAGCGGCAGACAGGGTCGGCTCCTACGAGCAGTACTTC. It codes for CASSKAADRVGSYEQYF.

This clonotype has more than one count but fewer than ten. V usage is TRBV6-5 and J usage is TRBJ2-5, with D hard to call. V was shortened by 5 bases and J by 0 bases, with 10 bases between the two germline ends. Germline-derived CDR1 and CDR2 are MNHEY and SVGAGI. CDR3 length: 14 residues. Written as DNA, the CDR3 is TGTGCCAGCAGTCGCTACAGTAACCAAGAGACCCAGTACTTC. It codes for CASSRYSNQETQYF.

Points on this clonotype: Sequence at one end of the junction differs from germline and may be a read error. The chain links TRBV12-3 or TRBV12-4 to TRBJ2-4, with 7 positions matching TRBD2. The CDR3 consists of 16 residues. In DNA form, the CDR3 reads TGTGCCAGCAGTAGATTAGCGCGACTAGCCAAAAACATTCGGTACTTC. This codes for CASSRLARLAKNIRYF.

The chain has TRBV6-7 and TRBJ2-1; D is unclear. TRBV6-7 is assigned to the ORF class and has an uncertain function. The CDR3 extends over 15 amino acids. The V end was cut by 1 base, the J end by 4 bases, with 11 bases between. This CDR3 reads CASSYCRSRYNEQFF. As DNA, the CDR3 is TGTGCCAGCAGTTACTGCAGGTCCAGGTACAATGAGCAGTTCTTC.

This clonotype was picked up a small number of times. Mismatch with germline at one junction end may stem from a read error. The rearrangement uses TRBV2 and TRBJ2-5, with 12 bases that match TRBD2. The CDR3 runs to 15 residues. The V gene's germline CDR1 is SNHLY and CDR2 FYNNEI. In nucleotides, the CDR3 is TGTGCCAGCAGTCCGACTAGCGGGAGCCAAGAGACCCAGTATTTC. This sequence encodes CASSPTSGSQETQYF. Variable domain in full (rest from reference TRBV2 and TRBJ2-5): EPEVTQTPSHQVTQMGQEVILRCVPISNHLYFYWYRQILGQKVEFLVSFYNNEISEKSEIFDDQFSVERPDGSNFTLKIRSTKLEDSAMYFCASSPTSGSQETQYFGPGTRLLVL.